The text below deals with one TCR beta chain. Its specificity is unknown. This CDR3 contains 15 residues. V lost 6 bases, J lost 2 bases, and 13 bases lay in between. Germline V CDR1 and CDR2: SGHAT, FQDESV (reference sequence). TCRdb re-analysed the reads in MiXCR, keeping a single row per CDR3 protein. The table includes 40,000 to 60,000 distinct CDR3 sequences, under 25% detected once. This sample is part of a study of T cell repertoires in cytomegalovirus infection. Study-level information: Based on public TCR beta signatures, there were indications of CMV infection and of a matching HLA type.

The J gene is TRBJ2-2, the V gene TRBV11-1; D is tentatively TRBD1 or TRBD2 (5 bases each). Specimen: CD8+ T cells from cultured PBMCs, collected from culture after CMV antigen stimulation. This receptor was obtained from a human donor in good health (CMV status not recorded). Some clones in this sample may be carry-over from other donors' samples. CDR3 nucleotide sequence: TGTGCCAGCAGTTATCGGGACGGTAACACCGGGGAGCTGTTTTTT. This translates into CASSYRDGNTGELFF.